The 3 T cell receptor beta chains given below trace back to one sample, sequenced in a study of shared clonotypes between healthy human individuals. The repertoire was sequenced with immunoSEQ multiplex PCR; TCRdb's copy has only in-frame clones and lacks some. This table holds 1.6 million or so clones, approximately 98.5% found once. Sequencing used naive CD4+ T cells sorted from blood. Subset indicated: CD45RA+ positively selected. Receptors were obtained from a young man in good health.

The chain couples TRBV6-1 to TRBJ1-5; D remains unclear. Germline CDR1 is MNHNS and CDR2 is SASEGT. This CDR3 is 13 amino acids long. V lost 8 bases and J lost 2, with 10 bases in between. CDR3 residues: CASRTAGNQPQHF. CDR3 in DNA: TGTGCCAGCCGGACTGCGGGCAATCAGCCCCAGCATTTT.

V and J are TRBV5-1 and TRBJ2-2, with 9 nucleotides matching TRBD1. CDR3 size: 16 residues. V lost 5 bases and J lost 5; bases outside the gene matches: 10. Germline V gene sequence: CDR1 SGHRS, CDR2 YFSETQ. CDR3 residues: CASRVTGGISTGELFF. The CDR3 coding sequence is TGCGCCAGCAGGGTGACAGGGGGAATTTCAACCGGGGAGCTGTTTTTT. Variable domain in full (rest from reference TRBV5-1 and TRBJ2-2): KAGVTQTPRYLIKTRGQQVTLSCSPISGHRSVSWYQQTPGQGLQFLFEYFSETQRNKGNFPGRFSGRQFSNSRSEMNVSTLELGDSALYLCASRVTGGISTGELFFGEGSRLTVL.

V usage is TRBV5-1 and J usage is TRBJ1-1; TRBD1 might be the D (5 bases). V was clipped by 0 bases and J by 3 bases, with 9 bases between them. The length of the CDR3 is 14 residues. The germline V gene has CDR1 SGHRS and CDR2 YFSETQ. The CDR3 nucleotides are TGCGCCAGCAGCTTGGCGTGGGACGACACTGAAGCTTTCTTT. Translation: CASSLAWDDTEAFF.